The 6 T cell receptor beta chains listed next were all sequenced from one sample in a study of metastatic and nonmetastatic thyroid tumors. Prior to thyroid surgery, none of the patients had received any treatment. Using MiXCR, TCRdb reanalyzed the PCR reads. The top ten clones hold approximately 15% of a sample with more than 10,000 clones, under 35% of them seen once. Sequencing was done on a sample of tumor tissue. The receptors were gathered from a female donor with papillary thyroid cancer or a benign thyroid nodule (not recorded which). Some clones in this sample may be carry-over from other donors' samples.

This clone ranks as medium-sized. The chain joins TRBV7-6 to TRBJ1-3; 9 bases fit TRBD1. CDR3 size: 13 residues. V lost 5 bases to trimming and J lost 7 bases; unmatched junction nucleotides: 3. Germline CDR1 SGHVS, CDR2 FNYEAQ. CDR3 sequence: CASSTGQGNTIYF. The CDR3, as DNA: TGTGCCAGCAGCACAGGACAGGGGAACACCATATATTTT.

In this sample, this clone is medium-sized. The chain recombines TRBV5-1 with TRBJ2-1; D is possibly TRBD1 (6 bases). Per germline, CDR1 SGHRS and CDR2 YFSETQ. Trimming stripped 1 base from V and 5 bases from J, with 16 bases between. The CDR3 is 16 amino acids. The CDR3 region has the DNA TGCGCCAGCAGCTTGAGGTGGGGGCCCCCCGACAATGAGCAGTTCTTC. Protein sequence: CASSLRWGPPDNEQFF.

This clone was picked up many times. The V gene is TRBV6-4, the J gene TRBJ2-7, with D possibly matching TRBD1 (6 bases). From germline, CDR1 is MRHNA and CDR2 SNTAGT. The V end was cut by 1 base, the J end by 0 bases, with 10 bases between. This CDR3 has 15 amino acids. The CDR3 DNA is TGTGCCAGCAGTGACTGGGACACCGCCTCCTACGAGCAGTACTTC. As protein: CASSDWDTASYEQYF.

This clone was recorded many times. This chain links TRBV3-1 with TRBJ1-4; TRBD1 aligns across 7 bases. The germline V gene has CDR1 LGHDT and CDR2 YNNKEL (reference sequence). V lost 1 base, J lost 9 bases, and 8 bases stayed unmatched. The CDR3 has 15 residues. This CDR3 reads CASSQGGRGVQKLFF. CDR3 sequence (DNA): TGTGCCAGCAGCCAAGGGGGCAGGGGGGTACAAAAACTGTTTTTT.

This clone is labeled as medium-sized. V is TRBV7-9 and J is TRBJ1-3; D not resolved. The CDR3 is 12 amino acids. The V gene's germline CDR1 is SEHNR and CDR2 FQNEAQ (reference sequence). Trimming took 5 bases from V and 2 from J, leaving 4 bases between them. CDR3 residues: CASSKTGNTIYF. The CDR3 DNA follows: TGTGCCAGCAGCAAAACTGGAAACACCATATATTTT.

DNA of the CDR3: TGTGCCAGCCGCACTCCGGCAGGGTCGAACACTGAAGCTTTCTTT. It codes for CASRTPAGSNTEAFF. The rearrangement uses TRBV6-1 and TRBJ1-1; D might be TRBD1 (5 bases). V lost 8 bases, J lost 1 base, and 17 bases lay in between. The CDR3 runs 15 residues. Germline CDR1 and CDR2: MNHNS and SASEGT.